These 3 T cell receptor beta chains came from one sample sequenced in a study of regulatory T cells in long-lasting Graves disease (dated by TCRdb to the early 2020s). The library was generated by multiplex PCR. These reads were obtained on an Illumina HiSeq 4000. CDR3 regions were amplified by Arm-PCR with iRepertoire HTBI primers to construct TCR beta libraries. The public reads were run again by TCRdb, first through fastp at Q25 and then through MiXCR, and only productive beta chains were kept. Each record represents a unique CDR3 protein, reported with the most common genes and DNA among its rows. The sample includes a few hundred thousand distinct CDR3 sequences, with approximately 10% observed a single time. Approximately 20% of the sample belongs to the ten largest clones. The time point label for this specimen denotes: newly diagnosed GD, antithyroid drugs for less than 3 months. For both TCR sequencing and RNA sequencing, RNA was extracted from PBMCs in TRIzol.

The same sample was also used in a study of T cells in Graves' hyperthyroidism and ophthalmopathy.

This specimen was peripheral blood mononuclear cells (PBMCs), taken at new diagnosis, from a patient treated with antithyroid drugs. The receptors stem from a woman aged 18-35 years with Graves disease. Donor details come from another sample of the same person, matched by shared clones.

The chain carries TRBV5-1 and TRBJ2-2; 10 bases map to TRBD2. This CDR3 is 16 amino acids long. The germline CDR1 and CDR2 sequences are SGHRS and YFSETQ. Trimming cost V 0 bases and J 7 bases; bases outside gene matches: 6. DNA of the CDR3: TGCGCCAGCAGCTTGGCCCTAGCGGGAGTCGGCGGGGAGCTGTTTTTT. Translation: CASSLALAGVGGELFF.

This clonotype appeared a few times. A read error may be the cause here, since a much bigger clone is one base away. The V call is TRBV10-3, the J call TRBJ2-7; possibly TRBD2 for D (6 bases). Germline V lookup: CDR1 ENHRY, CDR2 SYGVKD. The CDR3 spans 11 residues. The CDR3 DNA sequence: TGTGCCATCATGACGCGGGGCGAGCGGTACTTC. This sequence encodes CAIMTRGERYF.

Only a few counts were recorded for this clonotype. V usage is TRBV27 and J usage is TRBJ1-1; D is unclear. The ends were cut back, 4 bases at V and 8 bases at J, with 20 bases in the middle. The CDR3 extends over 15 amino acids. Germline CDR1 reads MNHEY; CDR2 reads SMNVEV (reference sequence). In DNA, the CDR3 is TGTGCCAGCAGTTACAGACGGACTCCCTGGGGAGAAGCTTTCTTT. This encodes CASSYRRTPWGEAFF.